The sequence of this T cell receptor (beta chain) was determined in a study of T cells in Graves' hyperthyroidism and ophthalmopathy. Study information: Peripheral blood was taken when the disease was first diagnosed, before any treatment began.

Exclusion of patients followed from uncontrolled infection, other autoimmune disease, pregnancy or lactation. The PBMCs were sourced from fresh peripheral blood (more than 8.5 ml). For this clonotype: Its antigen is not known.

The investigators amplified TCR beta CDR3 regions from RNA transcripts. Researchers ran a first-round RT-PCR on the TCR CDR3 using the HTBI primer set. One entry per CDR3 protein results from TCRdb running MiXCR on the multiplex PCR reads. This sample carries approximately 400,000 distinct CDR3 sequences, around a sixth of them seen once, and the ten largest clones take around 7%. The V end lost 3 bases, the J end lost 9 bases, and 19 bases lay between the germline ends. The CDR3 sequence is 15 residues long. Germline V gene data show CDR1 as LGHDT and CDR2 as YNNKEL (reference sequence). Whole-study findings and limits: Before onset, ophthalmopathy was predicted by the model a median roughly 6.4 months earlier.

The receptor was derived from a woman under 30 with Graves' hyperthyroidism. The chain is built from TRBV3-1 and TRBJ2-3; the D call may be TRBD1 or TRBD2 (6 bases each). The sequenced sample was blood. This CDR3 reads CASSHAMGGAKTQYF. In nucleotides, the CDR3 is TGTGCCAGCAGCCATGCGATGGGGGGCGCTAAGACGCAGTATTTT.